The T cell receptor (beta chain) under discussion was sequenced for a study of cytomegalovirus exposure and HLA in healthy donors. Use of 60 Vbeta and 13 Jbeta primers characterized the PCR. The data were produced by immunoSEQ multiplex PCR, yet TCRdb's version contains in-frame clones alone and is incomplete. The sample has 160,000 or so clones, just over 70% seen once; the top ten hold roughly 2.5%. In this sample, this clone turned up a few times. The germline gives CDR1 SQVTM, CDR2 ANQGSEA. V shed 2 bases and J 3 bases; nucleotides not matched to a gene: 4. This CDR3 contains 14 residues. The origin of this receptor is a human donor in good health. Sequencing was performed on PBMCs. This chain uses TRBV29-1 with TRBJ1-1; 9 bases are shared with TRBD1. CDR3 coding DNA: TGCAGCGTTGAACGGGACAGGGAGGACACTGAAGCTTTCTTT. It is translated as CSVERDREDTEAFF.